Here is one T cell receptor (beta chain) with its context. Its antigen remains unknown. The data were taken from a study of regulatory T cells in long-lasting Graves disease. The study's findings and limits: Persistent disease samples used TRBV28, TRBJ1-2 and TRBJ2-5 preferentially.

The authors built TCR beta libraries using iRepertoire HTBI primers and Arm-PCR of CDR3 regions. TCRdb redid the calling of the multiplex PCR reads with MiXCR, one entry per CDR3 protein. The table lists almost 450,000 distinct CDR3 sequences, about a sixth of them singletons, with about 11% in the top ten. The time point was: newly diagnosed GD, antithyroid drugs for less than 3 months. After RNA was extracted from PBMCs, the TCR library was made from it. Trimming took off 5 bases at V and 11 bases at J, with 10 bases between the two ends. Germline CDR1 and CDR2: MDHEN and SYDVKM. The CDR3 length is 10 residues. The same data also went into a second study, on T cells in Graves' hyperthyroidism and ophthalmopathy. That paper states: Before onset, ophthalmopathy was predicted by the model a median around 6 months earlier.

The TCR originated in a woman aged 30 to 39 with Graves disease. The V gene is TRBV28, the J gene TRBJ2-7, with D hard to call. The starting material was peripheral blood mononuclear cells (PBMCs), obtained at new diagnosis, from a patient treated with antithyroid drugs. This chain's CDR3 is CASSSWKKYF. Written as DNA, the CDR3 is TGTGCCAGCAGTAGTTGGAAGAAGTACTTC.